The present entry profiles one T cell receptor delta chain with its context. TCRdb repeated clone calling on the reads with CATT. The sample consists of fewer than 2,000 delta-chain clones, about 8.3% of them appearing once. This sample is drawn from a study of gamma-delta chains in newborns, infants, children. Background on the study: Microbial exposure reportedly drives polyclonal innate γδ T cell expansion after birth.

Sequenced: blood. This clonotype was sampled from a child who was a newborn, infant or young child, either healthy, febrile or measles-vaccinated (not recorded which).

CDR3 bases: TGTGCTCTTGGGGAAGTGAGGGGGGGGCTCGGGACAGCACAACTCTTCTTT. It encodes CALGEVRGGLGTAQLFF. The chain has TRDV1 and TRDJ2; TRDD3 might be the D (5 bases). The CDR3 has 17 amino acids. The ends were cut back, 2 bases at V and 4 bases at J, with 17 bases in the middle. The V gene's germline CDR1 is TSWWSYY and CDR2 QGS.